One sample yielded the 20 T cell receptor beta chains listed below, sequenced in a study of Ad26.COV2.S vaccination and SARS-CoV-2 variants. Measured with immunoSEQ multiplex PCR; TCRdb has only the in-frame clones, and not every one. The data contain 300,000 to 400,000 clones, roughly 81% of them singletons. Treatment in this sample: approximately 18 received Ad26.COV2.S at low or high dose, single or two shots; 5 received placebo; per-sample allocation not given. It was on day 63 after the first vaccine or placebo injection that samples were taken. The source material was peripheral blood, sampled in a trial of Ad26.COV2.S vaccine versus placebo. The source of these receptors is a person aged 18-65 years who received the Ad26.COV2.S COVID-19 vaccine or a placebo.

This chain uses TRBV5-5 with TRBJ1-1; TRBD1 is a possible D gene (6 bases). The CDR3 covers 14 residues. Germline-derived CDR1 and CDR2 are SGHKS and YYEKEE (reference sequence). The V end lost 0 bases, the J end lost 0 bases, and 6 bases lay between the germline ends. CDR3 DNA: TGTGCCAGCAGCTTGGGGGGGCTGAACACTGAAGCTTTCTTT. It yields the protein CASSLGGLNTEAFF.

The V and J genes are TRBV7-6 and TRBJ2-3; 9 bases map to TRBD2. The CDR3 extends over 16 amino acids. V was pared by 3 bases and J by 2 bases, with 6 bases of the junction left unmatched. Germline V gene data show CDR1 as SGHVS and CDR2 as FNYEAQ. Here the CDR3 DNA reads TGTGCCAGCAGCTTTCCTGGACTAGCGAACACAGATACGCAGTATTTT. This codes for CASSFPGLANTDTQYF.

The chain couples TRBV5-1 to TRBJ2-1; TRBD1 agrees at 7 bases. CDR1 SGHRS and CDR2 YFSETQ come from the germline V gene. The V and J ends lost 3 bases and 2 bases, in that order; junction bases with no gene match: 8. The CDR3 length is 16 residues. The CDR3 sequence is CASSSLTGIAYNEQFF. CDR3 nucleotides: TGCGCCAGCAGCTCCTTGACAGGGATCGCCTACAATGAGCAGTTCTTC.

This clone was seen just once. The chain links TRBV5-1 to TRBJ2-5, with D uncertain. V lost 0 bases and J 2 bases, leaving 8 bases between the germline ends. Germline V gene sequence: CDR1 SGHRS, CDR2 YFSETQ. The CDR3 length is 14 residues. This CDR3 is CASSLGGNQETQYF. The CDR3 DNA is TGCGCCAGCAGCTTGGGTGGCAATCAAGAGACCCAGTACTTC.

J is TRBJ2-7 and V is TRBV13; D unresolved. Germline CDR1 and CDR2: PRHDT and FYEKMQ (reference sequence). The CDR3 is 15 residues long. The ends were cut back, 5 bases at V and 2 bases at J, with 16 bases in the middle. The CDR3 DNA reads TGTGCCAGCAGCCCGCCTGGTAGCCTCCCCTACGAGCAGTACTTC. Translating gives CASSPPGSLPYEQYF.

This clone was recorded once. The CDR3 coding sequence is TGTGCCAGCTCACCACGTTTAACCAATGAGCAGTTCTTC. Its translation is CASSPRLTNEQFF. J is TRBJ2-1 and V is TRBV18; D remains ambiguous. The CDR3 runs to 13 residues. Germline lookup yields CDR1 KGHSH and CDR2 LQKENI. Trimming shortened V by 1 base and J by 6 bases, and 7 bases separated the two germline ends.

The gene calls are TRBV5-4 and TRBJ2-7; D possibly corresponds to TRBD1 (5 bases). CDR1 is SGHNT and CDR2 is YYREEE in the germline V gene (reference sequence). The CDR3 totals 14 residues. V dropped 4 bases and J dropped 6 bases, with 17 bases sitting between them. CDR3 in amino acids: CASSTMTDPSEQYF. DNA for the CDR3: TGTGCCAGCAGCACGATGACAGACCCCAGCGAGCAGTACTTC.

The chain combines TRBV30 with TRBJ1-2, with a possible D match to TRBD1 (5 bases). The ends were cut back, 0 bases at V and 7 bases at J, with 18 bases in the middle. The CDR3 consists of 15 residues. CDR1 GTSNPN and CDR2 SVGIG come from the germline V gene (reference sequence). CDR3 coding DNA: TGTGCCTGGAGTGTACGGAGGAAGGGGATTGGTGGCTACACCTTC. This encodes CAWSVRRKGIGGYTF.

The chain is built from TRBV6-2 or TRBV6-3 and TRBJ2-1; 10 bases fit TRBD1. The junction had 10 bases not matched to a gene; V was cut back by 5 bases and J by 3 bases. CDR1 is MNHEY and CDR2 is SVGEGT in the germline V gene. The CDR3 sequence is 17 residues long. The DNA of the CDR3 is TGTGCCAGCAGTCACATAAGGACAGGGGGGAACTACAATGAGCAGTTCTTC. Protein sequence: CASSHIRTGGNYNEQFF.

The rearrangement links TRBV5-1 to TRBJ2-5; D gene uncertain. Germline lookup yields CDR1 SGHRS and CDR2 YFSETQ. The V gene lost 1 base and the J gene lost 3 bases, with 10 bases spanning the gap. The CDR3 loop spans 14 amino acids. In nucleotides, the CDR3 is TGCGCCAGCAGCTTGCGGCAGATGAAAGAGACCCAGTACTTC. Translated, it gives CASSLRQMKETQYF. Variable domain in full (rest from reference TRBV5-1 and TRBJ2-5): KAGVTQTPRYLIKTRGQQVTLSCSPISGHRSVSWYQQTPGQGLQFLFEYFSETQRNKGNFPGRFSGRQFSNSRSEMNVSTLELGDSALYLCASSLRQMKETQYFGPGTRLLVL.

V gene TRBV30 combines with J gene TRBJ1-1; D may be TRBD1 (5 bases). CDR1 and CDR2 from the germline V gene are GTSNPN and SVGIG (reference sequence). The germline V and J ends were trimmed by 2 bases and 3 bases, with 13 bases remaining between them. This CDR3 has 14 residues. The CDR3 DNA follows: TGTGCCTGGAGTCTACGCGCGGGGGACACTGAAGCTTTCTTT. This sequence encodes CAWSLRAGDTEAFF. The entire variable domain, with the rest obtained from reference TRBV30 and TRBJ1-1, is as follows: SQTIHQWPATLVQPVGSPLSLECTVEGTSNPNLYWYRQAAGRGLQLLFYSVGIGQISSEVPQNLSASRPQDRQFILSSKKLLLSDSGFYLCAWSLRAGDTEAFFGQGTRLTVV.

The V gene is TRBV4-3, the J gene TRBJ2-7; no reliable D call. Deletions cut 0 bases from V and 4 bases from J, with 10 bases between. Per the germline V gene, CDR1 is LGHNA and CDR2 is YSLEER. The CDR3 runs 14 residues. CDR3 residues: CASSQDVLVYEQYF. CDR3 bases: TGCGCCAGCAGCCAAGACGTCTTAGTGTACGAGCAGTACTTC.

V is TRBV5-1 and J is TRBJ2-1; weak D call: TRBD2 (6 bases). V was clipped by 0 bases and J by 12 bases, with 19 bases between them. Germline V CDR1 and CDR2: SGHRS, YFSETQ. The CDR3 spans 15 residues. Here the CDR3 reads CASSLGSGEQSAQFF. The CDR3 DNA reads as TGCGCCAGCAGCTTGGGTTCGGGGGAGCAGTCTGCGCAGTTCTTC. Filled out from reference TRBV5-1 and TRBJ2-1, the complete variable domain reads KAGVTQTPRYLIKTRGQQVTLSCSPISGHRSVSWYQQTPGQGLQFLFEYFSETQRNKGNFPGRFSGRQFSNSRSEMNVSTLELGDSALYLCASSLGSGEQSAQFFGPGTRLTVL.

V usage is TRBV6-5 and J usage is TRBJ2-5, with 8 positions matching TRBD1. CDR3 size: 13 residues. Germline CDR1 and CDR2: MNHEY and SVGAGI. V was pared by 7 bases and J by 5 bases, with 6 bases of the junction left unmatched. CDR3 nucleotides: TGTGCCAGCATCGTGGCAGGGGGCGAGACCCAGTACTTC. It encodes CASIVAGGETQYF.

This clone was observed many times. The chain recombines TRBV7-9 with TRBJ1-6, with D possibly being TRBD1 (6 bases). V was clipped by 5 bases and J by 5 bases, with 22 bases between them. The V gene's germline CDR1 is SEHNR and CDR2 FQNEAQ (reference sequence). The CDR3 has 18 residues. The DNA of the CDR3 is TGTGCCAGCAGCCGGAGAGGGAAGCGGGACACCAATAATTCACCCCTCCACTTT. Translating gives CASSRRGKRDTNNSPLHF.

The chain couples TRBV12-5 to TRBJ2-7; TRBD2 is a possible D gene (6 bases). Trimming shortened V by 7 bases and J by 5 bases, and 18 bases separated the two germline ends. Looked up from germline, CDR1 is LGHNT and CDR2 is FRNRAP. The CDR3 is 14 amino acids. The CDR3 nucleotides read TGTGCTAGTGCCCCACTGGGGGGTAGCGACGAGCAGTACTTC. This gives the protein CASAPLGGSDEQYF.

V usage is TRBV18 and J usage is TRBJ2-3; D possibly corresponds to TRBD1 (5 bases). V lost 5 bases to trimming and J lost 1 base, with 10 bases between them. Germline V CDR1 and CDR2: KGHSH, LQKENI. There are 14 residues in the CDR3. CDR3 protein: CASSSGWGTDTQYF. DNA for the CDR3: TGTGCCAGCTCATCAGGGTGGGGCACAGATACGCAGTATTTT.

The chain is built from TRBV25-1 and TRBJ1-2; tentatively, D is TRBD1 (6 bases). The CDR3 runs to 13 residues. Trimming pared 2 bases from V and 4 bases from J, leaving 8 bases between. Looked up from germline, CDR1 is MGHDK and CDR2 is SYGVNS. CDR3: CASSEGGGYGYTF. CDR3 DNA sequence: TGTGCCAGCAGTGAAGGAGGGGGCTATGGCTACACCTTC.

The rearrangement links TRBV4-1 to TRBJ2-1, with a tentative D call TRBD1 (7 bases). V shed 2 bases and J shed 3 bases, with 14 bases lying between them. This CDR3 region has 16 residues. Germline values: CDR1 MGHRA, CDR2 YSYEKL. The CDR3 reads CASSQRQGGDYNEQFF. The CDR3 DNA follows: TGCGCCAGCAGCCAACGTCAGGGGGGCGACTACAATGAGCAGTTCTTC.

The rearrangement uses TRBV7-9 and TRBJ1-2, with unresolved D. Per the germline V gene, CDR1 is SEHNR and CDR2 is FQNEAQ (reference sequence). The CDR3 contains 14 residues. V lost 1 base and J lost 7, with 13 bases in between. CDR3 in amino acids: CASSLVAVSFGYTF. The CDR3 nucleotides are TGTGCCAGCAGCTTAGTAGCAGTTTCCTTTGGCTACACCTTC.